This record covers a single TCR beta chain. The germline V and J ends were trimmed by 6 bases and 4 bases, with 13 bases remaining between them. This CDR3 region has 13 residues. Germline lookup yields CDR1 KGHSH and CDR2 LQKENI. The data originate from a study of T cell changes during pregnancy in multiple sclerosis. Repertoires were generated with immunoSEQ multiplex PCR, while TCRdb's copy carries only in-frame clones and drops some. The table lists roughly 20,000 clones, 75% to 95% of them singletons. The chain combines TRBV18 with TRBJ2-7, with D perhaps TRBD2 (6 bases). The specimen comprised CD4+ T cells from peripheral blood mononuclear cells, sampled in the third trimester of pregnancy. The receptor was isolated from a female donor with multiple sclerosis, enrolled in a pregnancy study. The CDR3 sequence: CASSGGAFYEQYF. DNA for the CDR3: TGTGCCAGCTCGGGGGGTGCGTTTTACGAGCAGTACTTC.